The 28 T cell receptor beta chains presented below share a single source sample, sequenced in a study of cytomegalovirus exposure and HLA in healthy donors. Profiled with immunoSEQ multiplex PCR; TCRdb holds only in-frame clones, not every one. The sample holds 260,000 or so clones, about 90% seen once. Sequencing was carried out using PBMCs. The receptors originated from a woman in her 30s in good health and CMV-seronegative.

This rearrangement joins TRBV5-1 to TRBJ2-5; D might be TRBD2 (6 bases). CDR1 is SGHRS and CDR2 is YFSETQ in the germline V gene. CDR3 length: 14 residues. The ends were cut back, 5 bases at V and 2 bases at J, with 13 bases in the middle. CDR3 sequence (DNA): TGCGCCAGCAGTGACGGGAGAAATCAAGAGACCCAGTACTTC. It encodes CASSDGRNQETQYF. Based on the CDR3 plus reference TRBV5-1 and TRBJ2-5, the full variable domain is KAGVTQTPRYLIKTRGQQVTLSCSPISGHRSVSWYQQTPGQGLQFLFEYFSETQRNKGNFPGRFSGRQFSNSRSEMNVSTLELGDSALYLCASSDGRNQETQYFGPGTRLLVL.

The chain combines TRBV7-7 with TRBJ2-5; 8 nucleotides match TRBD2. CDR3 size: 13 residues. The germline CDR1 and CDR2 sequences are SSHAT and FNYEAQ (reference sequence). After removal of 3 bases from V and 9 bases from J, the junction contained 6 bases not matched to a gene. CDR3 in DNA: TGTGCCAGCAGCTTCAGGGGAGCGGGGGCCCAGTACTTC. This translates into CASSFRGAGAQYF.

Turning to this clone: The sample carries other DNA sequences with the same CDR3. The chain combines TRBV5-4 with TRBJ2-7; D uncertain. Germline assignment: CDR1 SGHNT and CDR2 YYREEE (reference sequence). V was clipped by 0 bases and J by 3 bases, with 10 bases between them. The CDR3 extends over 14 amino acids. CDR3 sequence: CASSLAGSYYEQYF. The CDR3 DNA sequence: TGTGCCAGCAGCTTGGCCGGGTCCTACTACGAGCAGTACTTC. Looking up the rest from reference TRBV5-4 and TRBJ2-7 gives the full variable domain: ETGVTQSPTHLIKTRGQQVTLRCSSQSGHNTVSWYQQALGQGPQFIFQYYREEENGRGNFPPRFSGLQFPNYSSELNVNALELDDSALYLCASSLAGSYYEQYFGPGTRLTVT.

The CDR3 sequence is CASTRGGDPNEQFF. The CDR3 bases are TGTGCCAGCACCCGAGGGGGGGACCCCAATGAGCAGTTCTTC. J is TRBJ2-1 and V is TRBV9, with a tentative D call TRBD2 (7 bases). Trimming removed 6 bases from V and 6 bases from J, with 16 bases in between. CDR3 size: 14 residues. CDR1 is SGDLS and CDR2 is YYNGEE in the germline V gene.

J is TRBJ2-7 and V is TRBV5-4; D might be TRBD1 (5 bases). Between the trimmed V and J ends, which lost 5 bases and 2 bases, there was a span of 14 bases. Germline-derived CDR1 and CDR2 are SGHNT and YYREEE (reference sequence). This CDR3 spans 14 amino acids. CDR3 nucleotides: TGTGCCAGCAGTCGACTTCAGGGCCCCTACGAGCAGTACTTC. This translates into CASSRLQGPYEQYF. The full variable domain, its missing parts supplied by reference TRBV5-4 and TRBJ2-7, is ETGVTQSPTHLIKTRGQQVTLRCSSQSGHNTVSWYQQALGQGPQFIFQYYREEENGRGNFPPRFSGLQFPNYSSELNVNALELDDSALYLCASSRLQGPYEQYFGPGTRLTVT.

This CDR3 is CASGITDTQYF. CDR3 in DNA: TGTGCCAGCGGGATAACAGATACGCAGTATTTT. The chain has TRBV5-6 and TRBJ2-3; D unclear. The CDR3 is 11 residues long. Trimming cost V 7 bases and J 3 bases, with 6 bases left between them. Germline V gene sequence: CDR1 SGHDT, CDR2 YYEEEE.

The gene calls are TRBV5-4 and TRBJ2-1; D is possibly TRBD1 (5 bases). The CDR3 length is 12 residues. The germline V gene has CDR1 SGHNT and CDR2 YYREEE (reference sequence). Trimming pared 2 bases from V and 10 bases from J, leaving 10 bases between. CDR3 loop: CASSFLSGEQFF. DNA of the CDR3: TGTGCCAGCAGCTTCCTTTCAGGGGAGCAGTTCTTC.

The CDR3 spells CASSYEPGKYQETQYF. CDR3 bases: TGTGCCAGCAGTTACGAGCCAGGGAAGTACCAAGAGACCCAGTACTTC. This chain connects TRBV6-5 to TRBJ2-5, with a tentative D call TRBD1 (5 bases). The CDR3 loop spans 16 amino acids. The V end was cut by 2 bases, the J end by 0 bases, with 13 bases between. Looked up from germline, CDR1 is MNHEY and CDR2 is SVGAGI.

CDR3 coding DNA: TGTGCCAGCAGCCCTCGTAGTTACACTGAAGCTTTCTTT. It translates to CASSPRSYTEAFF. The chain recombines TRBV14 with TRBJ1-1; D gene uncertain. V shed 4 bases and J shed 3 bases, with 9 bases lying between them. Germline CDR1 SGHDN, CDR2 FVKESK. The CDR3 has 13 amino acids.

The chain joins TRBV18 to TRBJ2-7, with D perhaps matching TRBD2 (5 bases). CDR3 length equals 13 residues. V lost 3 bases and J lost 5, with 11 bases in between. Germline CDR1 reads KGHSH; CDR2 reads LQKENI. CDR3 protein: CASSPVLGDEQYF. CDR3 nucleotide sequence: TGTGCCAGCTCACCGGTCCTCGGGGACGAGCAGTACTTC.

V usage is TRBV27 and J usage is TRBJ2-7; 7 bases match TRBD1. V dropped 6 bases and J dropped 2; count of bases not matched to a gene: 1. Germline loops: CDR1 MNHEY, CDR2 SMNVEV (reference sequence). The CDR3 is 12 amino acids. The CDR3 protein is CASRGQAYEQYF. The CDR3 DNA reads TGTGCCAGCAGAGGACAGGCCTACGAGCAGTACTTC.

The rearrangement joins TRBV30 to TRBJ1-1; 8 bases map to TRBD1. The CDR3 totals 17 residues. Germline CDR1 reads GTSNPN; CDR2 reads SVGIG (reference sequence). V was clipped by 6 bases and J by 1 base; unmatched bases: 16. This chain's CDR3 is CACPQSRGRNGNTEAFF. The CDR3 nucleotides read TGTGCCTGTCCCCAATCCAGGGGGCGAAACGGGAACACTGAAGCTTTCTTT.

This sequence joins TRBV7-5 and TRBJ2-1; TRBD2, the table's D call, lacks a check against the DNA. TRBV7-5 is given as a pseudogene. The CDR3 extends over 15 amino acids. The CDR3 DNA is TGTGCCAGAAGCCGAGAGACTAGCGGTTACAATGAGCAGTTCTTC. As protein: CARSRETSGYNEQFF.

As regards this clone: This sample also contains other DNA sequences that code for the same CDR3. The V gene is TRBV18, the J gene TRBJ2-7; TRBD1 matches 8 bases. Looked up from germline, CDR1 is KGHSH and CDR2 is LQKENI. J gave up 3 bases and V 4 bases, and 2 bases lay outside the gene matches. The CDR3 is 13 amino acids. The CDR3 loop reads CASSLGQGYEQYF. The CDR3, as DNA: TGTGCCAGCTCACTCGGACAGGGCTACGAGCAGTACTTC.

The J gene is TRBJ2-7, the V gene TRBV14; D is tentatively TRBD1 or TRBD2 (5 bases each). This CDR3 spans 15 amino acids. Per germline, CDR1 SGHDN and CDR2 FVKESK. The V end was cut by 1 base, the J end by 2 bases, with 12 bases between. CDR3 protein: CASSQAFGTPYEQYF. DNA of the CDR3: TGTGCCAGCAGCCAAGCGTTTGGGACCCCCTACGAGCAGTACTTC.

This chain connects TRBV7-2 to TRBJ1-3; D is undetermined. Germline CDR1 is SGHTA and CDR2 is FQGNSA. This CDR3 has 14 residues. The germline V and J ends were trimmed by 6 bases and 0 bases, with 9 bases remaining between them. The CDR3 region is CASRSPSSGNTIYF. Here the CDR3 DNA reads TGTGCCAGCAGAAGCCCGAGCTCTGGAAACACCATATATTTT.

This chain links TRBV11-2 with TRBJ2-6; either TRBD1 or TRBD2 may supply D (5 bases each). V shed 6 bases and J shed 3 bases, with 18 bases lying between them. Germline V gives CDR1 SGHAT, CDR2 FQNNGV. There are 17 residues in the CDR3. This CDR3 reads CASSLPPGRRGANVLTF. The CDR3 bases are TGTGCCAGCAGTCTACCCCCAGGGAGACGTGGGGCCAACGTCCTGACTTTC.

The chain recombines TRBV5-4 with TRBJ2-2; D is uncertain. CDR1 is SGHNT, CDR2 YYREEE, per germline (reference sequence). This CDR3 comprises 15 residues. V gave up 0 bases and J gave up 0 bases, with 6 bases separating them. CDR3 amino acids: CASSLVESNTGELFF. The CDR3 nucleotides read TGTGCCAGCAGCTTGGTGGAATCGAACACCGGGGAGCTGTTTTTT. The full variable domain, with the rest looked up from reference TRBV5-4 and TRBJ2-2, is ETGVTQSPTHLIKTRGQQVTLRCSSQSGHNTVSWYQQALGQGPQFIFQYYREEENGRGNFPPRFSGLQFPNYSSELNVNALELDDSALYLCASSLVESNTGELFFGEGSRLTVL.

This chain connects TRBV6-6 to TRBJ2-2; D unclear. Germline CDR1 reads MNHNY; CDR2 reads SVGAGI (reference sequence). The CDR3 runs 10 residues. V was trimmed by 9 bases and J by 8 bases, leaving 7 bases between them. The CDR3 DNA is TGTGCCAGTGGGTCGGGGGAGCTGTTTTTT. It encodes CASGSGELFF.

This clone was counted once. The chain uses TRBV6-6 and TRBJ2-2, with D unresolved. The germline V and J ends were trimmed by 6 bases and 3 bases, with 2 bases remaining between them. Germline V lookup: CDR1 MNHNY, CDR2 SVGAGI (reference sequence). The CDR3 loop spans 11 amino acids. This CDR3 reads CASRYTGELFF. The CDR3, as DNA: TGTGCCAGCAGGTACACCGGGGAGCTGTTTTTT.

V usage is TRBV7-9 and J usage is TRBJ2-5; D is possibly TRBD2 (7 bases). Germline V gene data show CDR1 as SEHNR and CDR2 as FQNEAQ (reference sequence). Trimming took 1 base from V and 5 from J, leaving 11 bases between them. There are 14 residues in the CDR3. The CDR3 is CASSLGGGGETQYF. The DNA of the CDR3 is TGTGCCAGCAGCTTAGGAGGGGGGGGCGAGACCCAGTACTTC.

The chain combines TRBV7-9 with TRBJ2-7; either TRBD1 or TRBD2 may supply D (5 bases each). Germline CDR1 is SEHNR and CDR2 is FQNEAQ (reference sequence). This CDR3 has 15 residues. The V gene lost 0 bases and the J gene lost 3 bases, with 12 bases spanning the gap. This CDR3 reads CASSLAVGTLYEQYF. Written as DNA, the CDR3 is TGTGCCAGCAGCTTAGCAGTCGGGACCCTCTACGAGCAGTACTTC.

The chain is built from TRBV6-1 and TRBJ2-1; D remains unclear. This CDR3 is built from 12 residues. Looked up from germline, CDR1 is MNHNS and CDR2 is SASEGT. V lost 1 base, J lost 12 bases, and 10 bases lay in between. CDR3 nucleotides: TGTGCCAGCAGTGAAGTAGTCAATCGGCAGTTCTTC. Its protein product is CASSEVVNRQFF.

This chain links TRBV27 with TRBJ2-2, with 13 bases lining up with TRBD2. The CDR3 consists of 15 residues. The trim removed 8 bases at V and 9 bases at J, leaving 9 bases unmatched. Germline loops: CDR1 MNHEY, CDR2 SMNVEV (reference sequence). The CDR3 sequence: CASRRTSGSTRELFF. CDR3 in DNA: TGTGCCAGCCGACGGACTAGCGGGAGCACTCGGGAGCTGTTTTTT.

This chain links TRBV9 with TRBJ2-7, with 10 bases fitting TRBD2. The germline gives CDR1 SGDLS, CDR2 YYNGEE. V lost 0 bases, J lost 6 bases, and 6 bases stayed unmatched. The CDR3 sequence is 15 residues long. The CDR3 is CASSVDSGRAFEQYF. The DNA of the CDR3 is TGTGCCAGCAGCGTAGACAGCGGGAGGGCCTTCGAGCAGTACTTC.

The rearrangement links TRBV7-6 to TRBJ2-2, with 8 bases identical to TRBD2. V was pared by 2 bases and J by 7 bases, with 3 bases of the junction left unmatched. Germline-derived CDR1 and CDR2 are SGHVS and FNYEAQ. The CDR3 is 14 residues long. The CDR3 region has the DNA TGTGCCAGCAGCTTATCGGGAGGGGGCGGGGAGCTGTTTTTT. The encoded protein is CASSLSGGGGELFF.

V and J are TRBV5-6 and TRBJ2-1; TRBD2 matches 10 bases. V dropped 4 bases and J dropped 0; count of bases not matched to a gene: 10. There are 18 residues in the CDR3. The germline V gene encodes CDR1 SGHDT and CDR2 YYEEEE. CDR3 loop: CASSLGLAFQSSYNEQFF. The DNA for the CDR3 is TGTGCCAGCAGCCTGGGACTAGCGTTTCAAAGCTCCTACAATGAGCAGTTCTTC.

V usage is TRBV19 and J usage is TRBJ2-7; weak D call: TRBD2 (7 bases). CDR1 and CDR2 (germline): LNHDA, SQIVND (reference sequence). Trimming stripped 6 bases from V and 5 bases from J, with 17 bases between. The CDR3 has 14 residues. The CDR3 is CASSFGGPGNEQYF. The CDR3 DNA follows: TGTGCCAGTAGCTTCGGGGGGCCCGGGAACGAGCAGTACTTC.